Presented here are 15 T cell receptor beta chains from one specimen sequenced in a study of cytomegalovirus exposure and HLA in healthy donors. The PCR made use of 60 Vbeta and 13 Jbeta primers. The repertoire was sequenced with immunoSEQ multiplex PCR; TCRdb's copy has only in-frame clones and lacks some. This table has about 200,000 clones, approximately 86% appearing once. The sequenced sample was PBMCs. These receptors came from a boy aged 2 to 9 in good health and CMV-seronegative.

This rearrangement joins TRBV30 to TRBJ1-2; 8 bases agree with TRBD1. This CDR3 spans 13 amino acids. Germline V gene lookup returns CDR1 GTSNPN and CDR2 SVGIG (reference sequence). V trimming: 5 bases; J trimming: 8 bases; junction bases outside the gene matches: 10. The CDR3 DNA sequence: TGTGCCTGGGGCGTCGGACAGGGTGGCGGCTACACCTTC. This encodes CAWGVGQGGGYTF.

The genes are TRBV5-1 and TRBJ2-1; TRBD2 is a possible D gene (6 bases). Per germline, CDR1 SGHRS and CDR2 YFSETQ. The CDR3 length is 13 residues. V was shortened by 2 bases and J by 4 bases, with 7 bases between the two germline ends. CDR3 in DNA: TGCGCCAGCAGCTTCGGGAGATACAATGAGCAGTTCTTC. This gives the protein CASSFGRYNEQFF.

This clone was counted a single time. The chain joins TRBV9 to TRBJ2-2, with D perhaps matching TRBD2 (5 bases). V lost 4 bases to trimming and J lost 1 base, with 20 bases between them. This CDR3 region has 18 residues. The V gene's germline CDR1 is SGDLS and CDR2 YYNGEE. The CDR3 here is CASSLTLRGSENTGELFF. The CDR3 nucleotides are TGTGCCAGCAGCCTGACGCTTCGTGGGAGCGAGAACACCGGGGAGCTGTTTTTT. The whole variable domain, filled in from reference TRBV9 and TRBJ2-2, reads DSGVTQTPKHLITATGQRVTLRCSPRSGDLSVYWYQQSLDQGLQFLIQYYNGEERAKGNILERFSAQQFPDLHSELNLSSLELGDSALYFCASSLTLRGSENTGELFFGEGSRLTVL.

This chain joins TRBV25-1 and TRBJ1-1; D is undetermined. This CDR3 spans 14 amino acids. V gave up 3 bases and J gave up 4 bases, with 12 bases separating them. Germline V gives CDR1 MGHDK, CDR2 SYGVNS. CDR3 protein: CASSDAVGSTEAFF. The CDR3 DNA reads TGTGCCAGCAGTGACGCCGTCGGGAGCACTGAAGCTTTCTTT.

This chain connects TRBV6-1 to TRBJ2-3; the match to TRBD2 covers 9 bases. CDR1 and CDR2 (germline): MNHNS, SASEGT. CDR3 length: 15 residues. Trimming took 1 base from V and 6 from J; bases not matched to a gene: 5. CDR3 protein: CASSEGAGGKDTQYF. The CDR3 region has the DNA TGTGCCAGCAGTGAAGGGGCGGGAGGGAAGGATACGCAGTATTTT.

The chain recombines TRBV27 with TRBJ2-3, with TRBD2 identical over 10 bases. CDR1 is MNHEY and CDR2 is SMNVEV in the germline V gene (reference sequence). V lost 6 bases and J lost 0; bases outside the gene matches: 6. CDR3 length: 16 amino acids. Here the CDR3 reads CASSLTSGKSTDTQYF. Here the CDR3 DNA reads TGTGCCAGCAGCCTAACTAGCGGGAAGAGCACAGATACGCAGTATTTT.

The CDR3 region is CASIPSYEQYF. The CDR3 DNA sequence: TGTGCCAGCATTCCGTCCTACGAGCAGTACTTC. The rearrangement joins TRBV2 to TRBJ2-7, with D unclear. The ends were cut back, 7 bases at V and 1 base at J, with 5 bases in the middle. This CDR3 is 11 amino acids long. Germline V gives CDR1 SNHLY, CDR2 FYNNEI.

The chain uses TRBV7-9 and TRBJ2-1, with a possible D match to TRBD2 (7 bases). V dropped 1 base and J dropped 8 bases, with 15 bases sitting between them. The CDR3 length is 15 residues. Germline CDR1 is SEHNR and CDR2 is FQNEAQ (reference sequence). The CDR3 reads CASSLVRGAGDEQFF. CDR3 in DNA: TGTGCCAGCAGCTTAGTACGGGGGGCAGGGGATGAGCAGTTCTTC.

CDR3 sequence: CASGNDRESPYNEQFF. The CDR3 DNA reads as TGTGCTAGTGGAAACGACAGAGAGAGCCCCTACAATGAGCAGTTCTTC. J is TRBJ2-1 and V is TRBV12-5; weak D call: TRBD1 (5 bases). CDR3 size: 16 residues. Germline V gene data show CDR1 as LGHNT and CDR2 as FRNRAP. V was pared by 6 bases and J by 2 bases, with 17 bases between.

The chain combines TRBV15 with TRBJ1-2; TRBD1 aligns across 12 bases. Trimming cost V 1 base and J 5 bases; bases outside gene matches: 5. Germline CDR1 and CDR2: LNHNV and YYDKDF (reference sequence). The CDR3 length is 16 residues. The CDR3 loop reads CATSRARGQGAYGYTF. The DNA for the CDR3 is TGTGCCACCAGCAGAGCCCGGGGACAGGGGGCGTATGGCTACACCTTC.

The CDR3 sequence is CASSLIAGGGLADTQYF. The CDR3 nucleotides are TGTGCCAGCAGTTTAATAGCGGGCGGGGGGTTGGCAGATACGCAGTATTTT. The V call is TRBV27, the J call TRBJ2-3; TRBD2 aligns across 8 bases. Germline CDR1 is MNHEY and CDR2 is SMNVEV (reference sequence). The CDR3 spans 17 residues. With 2 bases clipped from V and 4 bases from J, the junction kept 11 bases outside the gene matches.

This chain connects TRBV6-5 to TRBJ1-6; D is undetermined. Germline V gives CDR1 MNHEY, CDR2 SVGAGI. V gave up 6 bases and J gave up 15 bases, with 12 bases separating them. The CDR3 has 11 residues. CDR3 loop: CASREDAFLHF. In DNA, the CDR3 is TGTGCCAGCAGGGAGGACGCTTTCCTCCACTTT.

The chain carries TRBV2 and TRBJ1-1; TRBD1 is a possible D gene (6 bases). The germline CDR1 and CDR2 sequences are SNHLY and FYNNEI. This CDR3 contains 13 residues. V lost 4 bases to trimming and J lost 4 bases, with 10 bases between them. The CDR3 bases are TGTGCCAGCAGTGGAGAACAGGGCACTGAAGCTTTCTTT. Translating gives CASSGEQGTEAFF.

The count of this clone is one. Here the CDR3 DNA reads TGCGCCAGCAGCCCTCAAGCGGGAGTCTCCTACGAGCAGTACTTC. It yields the protein CASSPQAGVSYEQYF. This chain connects TRBV4-1 to TRBJ2-7; the match to TRBD2 covers 8 bases. Germline V gives CDR1 MGHRA, CDR2 YSYEKL. Unmatched junction bases numbered 5, after V lost 4 bases and J lost 0 bases. The CDR3 length is 15 residues.

The chain has TRBV7-9 and TRBJ2-7, with 9 bases identical to TRBD2. The CDR3 length is 15 residues. J was trimmed by 4 bases and V by 4 bases; bases with no gene match: 8. CDR1 is SEHNR, CDR2 FQNEAQ, per germline (reference sequence). The CDR3 spells CASSSYSGSRYEQYF. The CDR3 coding sequence is TGTGCCAGCAGCTCGTATAGCGGGAGTAGATACGAGCAGTACTTC.